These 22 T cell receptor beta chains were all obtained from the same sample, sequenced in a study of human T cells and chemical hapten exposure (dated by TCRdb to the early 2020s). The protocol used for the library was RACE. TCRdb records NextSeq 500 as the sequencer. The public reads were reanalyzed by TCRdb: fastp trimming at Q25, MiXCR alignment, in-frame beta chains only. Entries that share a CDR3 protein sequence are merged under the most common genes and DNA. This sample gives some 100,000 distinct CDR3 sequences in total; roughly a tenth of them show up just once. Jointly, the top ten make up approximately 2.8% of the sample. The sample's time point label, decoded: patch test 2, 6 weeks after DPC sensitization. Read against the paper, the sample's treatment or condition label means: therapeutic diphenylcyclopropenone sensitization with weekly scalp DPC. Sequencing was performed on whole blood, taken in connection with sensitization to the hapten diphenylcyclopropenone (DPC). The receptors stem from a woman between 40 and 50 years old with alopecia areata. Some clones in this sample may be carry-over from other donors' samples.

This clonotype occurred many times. The CDR3, as DNA: TGCGCCAGCAGCCAGACAGGGGTGAACACCGGGGAGCTGTTTTTT. Translation gives CASSQTGVNTGELFF. V is TRBV5-1 and J is TRBJ2-2, with 8 nucleotides matching TRBD1. This CDR3 spans 15 amino acids. The germline gives CDR1 SGHRS, CDR2 YFSETQ. V gave up 4 bases and J gave up 1 base; unmatched junction bases: 3.

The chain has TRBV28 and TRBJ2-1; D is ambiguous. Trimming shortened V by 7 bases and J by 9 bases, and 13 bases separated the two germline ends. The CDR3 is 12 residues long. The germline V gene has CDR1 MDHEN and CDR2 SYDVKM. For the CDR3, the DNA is TGTGCCAGCACCCCCCGGCGGTCTGAGCAGTTCTTC. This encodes CASTPRRSEQFF.

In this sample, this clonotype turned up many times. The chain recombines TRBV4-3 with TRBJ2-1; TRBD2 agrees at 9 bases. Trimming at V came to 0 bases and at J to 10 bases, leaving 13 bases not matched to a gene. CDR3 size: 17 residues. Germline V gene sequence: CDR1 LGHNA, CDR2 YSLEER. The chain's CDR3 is CASSQDPPRGGLWEQFF. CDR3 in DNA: TGCGCCAGCAGCCAAGATCCCCCGCGGGGGGGCCTCTGGGAGCAGTTCTTC.

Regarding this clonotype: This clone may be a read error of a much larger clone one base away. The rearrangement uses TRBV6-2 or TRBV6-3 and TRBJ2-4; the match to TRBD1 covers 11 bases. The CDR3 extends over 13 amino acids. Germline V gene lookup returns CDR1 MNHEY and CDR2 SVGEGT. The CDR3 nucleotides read TGTGCCAGCAGCTCGGCGGGGACAGGGGGAGGACCCTTC. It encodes CASSSAGTGGGPF.

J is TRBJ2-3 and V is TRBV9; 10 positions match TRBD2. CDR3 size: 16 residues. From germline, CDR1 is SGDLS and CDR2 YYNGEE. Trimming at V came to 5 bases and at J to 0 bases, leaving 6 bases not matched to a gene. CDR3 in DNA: TGTGCCAGCAGTTTTGGACTAGCGGCTAGCACAGATACGCAGTATTTT. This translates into CASSFGLAASTDTQYF.

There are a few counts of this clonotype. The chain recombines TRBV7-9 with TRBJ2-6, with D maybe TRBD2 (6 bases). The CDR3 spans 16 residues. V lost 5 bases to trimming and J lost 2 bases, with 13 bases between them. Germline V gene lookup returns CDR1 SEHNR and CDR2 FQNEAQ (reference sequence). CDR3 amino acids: CASSPLSGAGANVLTF. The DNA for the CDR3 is TGTGCCAGCAGCCCCCTATCGGGGGCTGGGGCCAACGTCCTGACTTTC.

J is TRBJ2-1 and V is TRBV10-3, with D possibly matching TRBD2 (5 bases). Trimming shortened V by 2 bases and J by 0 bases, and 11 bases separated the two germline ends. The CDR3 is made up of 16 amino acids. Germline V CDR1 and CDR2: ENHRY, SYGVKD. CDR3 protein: CAISEREGSSYNEQFF. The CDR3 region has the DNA TGTGCCATCAGTGAGCGTGAAGGGAGCTCCTACAATGAGCAGTTCTTC.

The CDR3 sequence: CSACPGPSGEQYF. The CDR3 DNA is TGCAGTGCTTGTCCGGGACCGTCGGGCGAGCAGTACTTC. The V call is TRBV20-1, the J call TRBJ2-7; D may match TRBD1 or TRBD2 (5 bases each). Germline V CDR1 and CDR2: DFQATT, SNEGSKA (reference sequence). V was pared by 5 bases and J by 6 bases, with 17 bases between. The CDR3 consists of 13 residues.

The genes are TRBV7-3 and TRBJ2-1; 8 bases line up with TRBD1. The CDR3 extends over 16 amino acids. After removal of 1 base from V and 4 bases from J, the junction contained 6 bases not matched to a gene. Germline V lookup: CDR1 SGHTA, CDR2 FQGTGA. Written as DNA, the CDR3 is TGTGCCAGCAGCTTAATGGCAGGGGGCCTATACAATGAGCAGTTCTTC. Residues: CASSLMAGGLYNEQFF.

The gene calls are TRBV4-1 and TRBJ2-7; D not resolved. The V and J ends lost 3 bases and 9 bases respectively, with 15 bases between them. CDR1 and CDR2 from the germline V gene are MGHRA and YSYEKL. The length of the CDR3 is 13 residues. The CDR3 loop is CASSQLLRVRQYF. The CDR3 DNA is TGCGCCAGCAGCCAGCTTCTCCGGGTTCGGCAGTACTTC.

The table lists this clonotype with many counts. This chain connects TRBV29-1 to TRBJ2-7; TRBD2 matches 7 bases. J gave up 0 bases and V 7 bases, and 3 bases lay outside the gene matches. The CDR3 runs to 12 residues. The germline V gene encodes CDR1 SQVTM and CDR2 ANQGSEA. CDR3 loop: CSDLAGSYEQYF. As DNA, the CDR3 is TGCAGCGACTTAGCGGGCTCCTACGAGCAGTACTTC.

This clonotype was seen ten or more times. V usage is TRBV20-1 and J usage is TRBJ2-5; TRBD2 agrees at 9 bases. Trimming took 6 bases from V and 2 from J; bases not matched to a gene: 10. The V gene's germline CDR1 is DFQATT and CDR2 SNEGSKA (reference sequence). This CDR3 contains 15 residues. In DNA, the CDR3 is TGCAGTGCGCCGCCGGCTAGCGGGGCACAAGAGACCCAGTACTTC. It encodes CSAPPASGAQETQYF.

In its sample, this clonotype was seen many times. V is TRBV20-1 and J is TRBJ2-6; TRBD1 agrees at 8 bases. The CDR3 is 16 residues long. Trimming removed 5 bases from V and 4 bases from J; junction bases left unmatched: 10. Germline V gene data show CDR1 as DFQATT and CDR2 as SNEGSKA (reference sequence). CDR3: CSAATGERSGANVLTF. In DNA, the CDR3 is TGCAGTGCTGCGACAGGGGAAAGATCCGGGGCCAACGTCCTGACTTTC.

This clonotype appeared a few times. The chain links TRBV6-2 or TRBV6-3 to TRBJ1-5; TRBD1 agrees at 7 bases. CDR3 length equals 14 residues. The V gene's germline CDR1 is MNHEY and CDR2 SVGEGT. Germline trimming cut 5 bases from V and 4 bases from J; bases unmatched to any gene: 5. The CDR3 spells CASSQGDRNQPQHF. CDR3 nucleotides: TGTGCCAGCAGTCAGGGGGACCGTAATCAGCCCCAGCATTTT.

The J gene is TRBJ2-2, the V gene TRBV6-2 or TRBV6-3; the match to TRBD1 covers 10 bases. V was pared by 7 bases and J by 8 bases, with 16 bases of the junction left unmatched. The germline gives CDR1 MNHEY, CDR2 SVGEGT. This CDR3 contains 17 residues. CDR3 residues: CASNRDRGVSLVGELFF. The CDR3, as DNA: TGTGCCAGCAACCGGGACAGGGGAGTTTCCCTCGTTGGGGAGCTGTTTTTT.

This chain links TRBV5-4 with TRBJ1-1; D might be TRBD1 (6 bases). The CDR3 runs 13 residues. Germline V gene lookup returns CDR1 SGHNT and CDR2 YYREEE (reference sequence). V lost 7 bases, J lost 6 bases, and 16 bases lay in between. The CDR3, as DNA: TGTGCCAGCGGGGGAACAGGGAGCCCTGAAGCTTTCTTT. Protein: CASGGTGSPEAFF.

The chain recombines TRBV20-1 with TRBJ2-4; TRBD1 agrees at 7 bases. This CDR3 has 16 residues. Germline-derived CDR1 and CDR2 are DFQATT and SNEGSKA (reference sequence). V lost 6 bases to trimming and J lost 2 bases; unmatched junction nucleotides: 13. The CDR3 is CSAVAGGLITKNIQYF. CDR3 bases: TGCAGTGCGGTGGCAGGGGGTTTGATAACCAAAAACATTCAGTACTTC.

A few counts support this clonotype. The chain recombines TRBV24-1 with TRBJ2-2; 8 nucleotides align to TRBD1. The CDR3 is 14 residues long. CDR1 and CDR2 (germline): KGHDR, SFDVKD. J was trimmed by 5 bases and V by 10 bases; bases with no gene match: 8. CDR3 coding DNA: TGTGCCACTAAAAAGACAGGGGAGACCGGGGAGCTGTTTTTT. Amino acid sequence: CATKKTGETGELFF.

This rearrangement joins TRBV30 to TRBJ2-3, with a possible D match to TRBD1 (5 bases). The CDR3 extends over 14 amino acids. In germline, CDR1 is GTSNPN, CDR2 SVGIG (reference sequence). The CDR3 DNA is TGTGCGACTGCTAGGGGTCCCCCCACAGATACGCAGTATTTT. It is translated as CATARGPPTDTQYF.

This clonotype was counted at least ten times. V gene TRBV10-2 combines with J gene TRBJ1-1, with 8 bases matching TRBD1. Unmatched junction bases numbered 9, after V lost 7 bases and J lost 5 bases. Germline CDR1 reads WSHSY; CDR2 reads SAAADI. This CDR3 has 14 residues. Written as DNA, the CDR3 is TGCGCCAGCACATACAGGGGGGGTGGGACTGAAGCTTTCTTT. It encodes CASTYRGGGTEAFF.

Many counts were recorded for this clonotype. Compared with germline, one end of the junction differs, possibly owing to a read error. This chain's CDR3 is CASSPGQTRTGELFF. CDR3 sequence (DNA): TGTGCTAGCAGCCCGGGCCAGACCCGCACCGGGGAGCTGTTTTTT. This chain connects TRBV7-7 to TRBJ2-2; D ambiguous. The germline CDR1 and CDR2 sequences are SSHAT and FNYEAQ (reference sequence). This CDR3 contains 15 residues.

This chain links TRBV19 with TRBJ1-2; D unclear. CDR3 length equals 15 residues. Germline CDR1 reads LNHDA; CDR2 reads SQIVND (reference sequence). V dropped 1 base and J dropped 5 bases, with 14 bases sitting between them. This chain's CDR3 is CASSIVGGSGYGYTF. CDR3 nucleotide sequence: TGTGCCAGTAGTATAGTCGGCGGGTCGGGGTATGGCTACACCTTC.